One sample yielded the 24 T cell receptor beta chains listed below, sequenced in a study of cytomegalovirus exposure and HLA in healthy donors. Measured with immunoSEQ multiplex PCR; TCRdb has only the in-frame clones, and not every one. The sample yields over 120,000 clones, roughly 87% seen once. Source material: PBMCs. These receptors came from a man aged 18 to 30 in good health and CMV-seropositive.

This CDR3 reads CASSSDTNTEAFF. DNA for the CDR3: TGTGCCAGCAGCTCGGACACGAACACTGAAGCTTTCTTT. The chain has TRBV13 and TRBJ1-1, with D perhaps matching TRBD1 (5 bases). Germline CDR1 and CDR2: PRHDT and FYEKMQ (reference sequence). V lost 4 bases, J lost 1 base, and 7 bases lay in between. The CDR3 consists of 13 residues.

This clone was seen once. This sequence joins TRBV28 and TRBJ1-5; 9 nucleotides match TRBD1. V was pared by 5 bases and J by 6 bases, with 11 bases of the junction left unmatched. CDR1 is MDHEN and CDR2 is SYDVKM in the germline V gene. The CDR3 is 16 residues long. The CDR3, as DNA: TGTGCCAGCAGTACACCGGGACAGGGTCGCACTCAGCCCCAGCATTTT. This translates into CASSTPGQGRTQPQHF.

This clone showed up just once. The chain uses TRBV19 and TRBJ2-7; TRBD1 is a possible D gene (5 bases). V was trimmed by 3 bases and J by 2 bases, leaving 8 bases between them. The CDR3 spans 13 residues. From germline, CDR1 is LNHDA and CDR2 SQIVND (reference sequence). CDR3 sequence (DNA): TGTGCCAGTAGTATGACAGTTACCTACGAGCAGTACTTC. It encodes CASSMTVTYEQYF.

The chain carries TRBV28 and TRBJ1-1; possibly TRBD1 for D (5 bases). The ends were cut back, 2 bases at V and 10 bases at J, with 14 bases in the middle. CDR1 is MDHEN, CDR2 SYDVKM, per germline. This CDR3 has 13 amino acids. The CDR3 DNA sequence: TGTGCCAGCAGTTTAGGGGACTACAACACAGCTTTCTTT. Its translation: CASSLGDYNTAFF.

V usage is TRBV6-5 and J usage is TRBJ1-4; a weak D match, TRBD1 (5 bases). V lost 2 bases, J lost 5 bases, and 9 bases lay in between. The CDR3 covers 14 residues. Looked up from germline, CDR1 is MNHEY and CDR2 is SVGAGI. CDR3 DNA sequence: TGTGCCAGCAGTTACCGGGGGGGGAATGAAAAACTGTTTTTT. This gives the protein CASSYRGGNEKLFF.

The genes are TRBV9 and TRBJ2-5; TRBD1 matches 8 bases. The germline gives CDR1 SGDLS, CDR2 YYNGEE. The CDR3 length is 17 residues. The V segment lost 0 bases and the J segment 7 bases; nucleotides outside the gene matches: 14. The CDR3 protein is CASSVESTGQAWGTQYF. The CDR3 region has the DNA TGTGCCAGCAGCGTAGAGTCTACGGGACAGGCTTGGGGGACCCAGTACTTC.

The chain carries TRBV6-5 and TRBJ1-1; possible D gene TRBD1, 6 bases. Germline CDR1 is MNHEY and CDR2 is SVGAGI. This CDR3 is 14 amino acids long. The V end was cut by 5 bases, the J end by 4 bases, with 14 bases between. As DNA, the CDR3 is TGTGCCAGCAGTCACAGGGATCTGATCACTGAAGCTTTCTTT. Translating gives CASSHRDLITEAFF.

This clone has just one count. V is TRBV4-2 and J is TRBJ1-2, with TRBD1 matching over 7 bases. V gave up 4 bases and J gave up 4 bases; unmatched junction bases: 9. The CDR3 length is 15 residues. The germline V gene has CDR1 LGHNA and CDR2 YNFKEQ. As DNA, the CDR3 is TGTGCCAGCAGCCGACTTCAGGGGGAGAGCTATGGCTACACCTTC. This encodes CASSRLQGESYGYTF.

V usage is TRBV28 and J usage is TRBJ1-1, with 8 positions matching TRBD1. CDR1 MDHEN and CDR2 SYDVKM come from the germline V gene. With V trimmed by 7 bases and J by 0 bases, 10 bases remained unmatched. This CDR3 contains 16 residues. DNA for the CDR3: TGTGCCAGCATGAGAGACAGGGGCGTTATGAACACTGAAGCTTTCTTT. This gives the protein CASMRDRGVMNTEAFF.

The chain recombines TRBV4-1 with TRBJ1-5; 8 bases fit TRBD1. Germline V gene lookup returns CDR1 MGHRA and CDR2 YSYEKL. J was trimmed by 6 bases and V by 0 bases; bases with no gene match: 10. CDR3 length equals 17 residues. The CDR3 loop reads CASSQEAAGQGGQPQHF. For the CDR3, the DNA is TGCGCCAGCAGCCAAGAAGCTGCCGGACAGGGTGGTCAGCCCCAGCATTTT.

The chain links TRBV15 to TRBJ2-7, with D possibly TRBD1 on 5 matching bases. With 5 bases removed from V and 3 bases from J, the gap between germline ends came to 20 bases. Germline V lookup: CDR1 LNHNV, CDR2 YYDKDF (reference sequence). CDR3 length equals 16 residues. The CDR3 nucleotides read TGTGCCACCAGCGGCCCAGAAGGGGTCCCTGGCTACGAGCAGTACTTC. Amino acids: CATSGPEGVPGYEQYF.

This chain connects TRBV6-1 to TRBJ2-1, with a tentative D call TRBD2 (7 bases). In germline, CDR1 is MNHNS, CDR2 SASEGT. The CDR3 spans 15 residues. V was pared by 2 bases and J by 7 bases, with 15 bases between. The DNA of the CDR3 is TGTGCCAGCAGTGAACGCGGGGGCGGCGGGAATGAGCAGTTCTTC. Protein product: CASSERGGGGNEQFF.

This clone came up once. The V call is TRBV4-1, the J call TRBJ2-5, with TRBD1 matching over 9 bases. CDR1 is MGHRA, CDR2 YSYEKL, per germline. Trimming at V came to 3 bases and at J to 6 bases, leaving 8 bases not matched to a gene. The CDR3 runs 15 residues. CDR3: CASSHPGQGIKTQYF. The DNA for the CDR3 is TGCGCCAGCAGCCACCCGGGACAGGGAATTAAGACCCAGTACTTC.

The chain employs TRBV6-1 and TRBJ1-2; D remains ambiguous. Trimming removed 0 bases from V and 5 bases from J, with 16 bases in between. Germline V gene lookup returns CDR1 MNHNS and CDR2 SASEGT. The CDR3 extends over 16 amino acids. This CDR3 is CASSEAHGSTVYGYTF. DNA of the CDR3: TGTGCCAGCAGTGAAGCGCACGGCAGCACAGTATATGGCTACACCTTC.

This chain joins TRBV4-1 and TRBJ1-2, with 10 bases identical to TRBD1. With 3 bases clipped from V and 5 bases from J, the junction kept 12 bases outside the gene matches. The CDR3 has 17 residues. In germline, CDR1 is MGHRA, CDR2 YSYEKL. The CDR3 DNA reads as TGCGCCAGCAGCCACACCGGGACAGGGGAAGAGGCATATGGCTACACCTTC. Residues: CASSHTGTGEEAYGYTF.

The chain recombines TRBV9 with TRBJ1-2; 9 nucleotides align to TRBD1. From germline, CDR1 is SGDLS and CDR2 YYNGEE. This CDR3 is built from 15 residues. V shed 4 bases and J 4 bases; nucleotides not matched to a gene: 8. The CDR3 is CASSPRDRASYGYTF. DNA of the CDR3: TGTGCCAGCAGCCCGAGGGACAGGGCTTCCTATGGCTACACCTTC.

The V call is TRBV6-1, the J call TRBJ1-1; no clear D. This CDR3 comprises 11 residues. V was pared by 7 bases and J by 7 bases, with 10 bases between. Germline CDR1 reads MNHNS; CDR2 reads SASEGT. The CDR3 is CASNIRGEAFF. The DNA of the CDR3 is TGTGCCAGCAATATCAGAGGTGAAGCTTTCTTT.

The rearrangement joins TRBV29-1 to TRBJ1-1, with a weak D call TRBD1 (5 bases). Germline V gene sequence: CDR1 SQVTM, CDR2 ANQGSEA. The CDR3 consists of 13 residues. Trimming left V 5 bases short and J 4 bases short, with 14 bases between. CDR3 coding DNA: TGCAGCGTTCCGGGGCAGGGACTCACTGAAGCTTTCTTT. Protein: CSVPGQGLTEAFF.

This clone was seen a few times. The chain uses TRBV5-1 and TRBJ2-7; D is ambiguous. The length of the CDR3 is 14 residues. Between the trimmed V and J ends, which lost 0 bases and 5 bases, there was a span of 12 bases. Germline CDR1 is SGHRS and CDR2 is YFSETQ. The CDR3 sequence: CASSLGLDVDEQYF. CDR3 nucleotides: TGCGCCAGCAGCTTGGGACTCGACGTAGACGAGCAGTACTTC.

V is TRBV2 and J is TRBJ2-1; D unclear. V lost 6 bases, J lost 2 bases, and 5 bases lay in between. CDR3 size: 12 residues. The germline CDR1 and CDR2 sequences are SNHLY and FYNNEI. CDR3 sequence: CASSPTYNEQFF. The CDR3 DNA reads as TGTGCCAGCAGCCCCACCTACAATGAGCAGTTCTTC.

This sequence joins TRBV25-1 and TRBJ2-5; no definite D call. The CDR3 is 13 amino acids. Germline CDR1 and CDR2: MGHDK and SYGVNS. Deletions cut 3 bases from V and 5 bases from J, with 10 bases between. The CDR3 spells CASSEHTGETQYF. The CDR3, as DNA: TGTGCCAGCAGTGAGCACACGGGTGAGACCCAGTACTTC.

This rearrangement joins TRBV19 to TRBJ2-1; D is perhaps TRBD1 (6 bases). The CDR3 extends over 13 amino acids. Germline values: CDR1 LNHDA, CDR2 SQIVND (reference sequence). Trimming cost V 3 bases and J 7 bases, with 10 bases left between them. The DNA of the CDR3 is TGTGCCAGTAGTATCGCAGGGGAGAATGAGCAGTTCTTC. Translation: CASSIAGENEQFF.

The V and J genes are TRBV6-5 and TRBJ1-5; no clear D. Germline V gene data show CDR1 as MNHEY and CDR2 as SVGAGI. This CDR3 has 13 amino acids. V lost 5 bases to trimming and J lost 4 bases, with 9 bases between them. CDR3 residues: CASSTVFNQPQHF. The CDR3 nucleotides read TGTGCCAGCAGTACTGTGTTTAATCAGCCCCAGCATTTT.

The chain uses TRBV5-1 and TRBJ2-2, with 7 bases that match TRBD2. There are 15 residues in the CDR3. Germline-derived CDR1 and CDR2 are SGHRS and YFSETQ. Germline trimming cut 0 bases from V and 1 base from J; bases unmatched to any gene: 0. The CDR3 protein is CASSLAGGNTGELFF. The CDR3 bases are TGCGCCAGCAGCTTGGCGGGGGGGAACACCGGGGAGCTGTTTTTT.